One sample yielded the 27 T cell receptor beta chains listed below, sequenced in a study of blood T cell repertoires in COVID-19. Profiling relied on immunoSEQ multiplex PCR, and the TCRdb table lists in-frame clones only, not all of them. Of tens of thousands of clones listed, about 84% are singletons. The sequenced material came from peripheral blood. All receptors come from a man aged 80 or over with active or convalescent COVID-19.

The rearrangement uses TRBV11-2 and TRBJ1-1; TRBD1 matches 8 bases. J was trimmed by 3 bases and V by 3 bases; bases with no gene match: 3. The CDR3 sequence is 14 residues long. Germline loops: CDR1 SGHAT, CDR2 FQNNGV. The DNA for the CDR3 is TGTGCCAGCAGCTTCAGGGGGCCTGACACTGAAGCTTTCTTT. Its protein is CASSFRGPDTEAFF.

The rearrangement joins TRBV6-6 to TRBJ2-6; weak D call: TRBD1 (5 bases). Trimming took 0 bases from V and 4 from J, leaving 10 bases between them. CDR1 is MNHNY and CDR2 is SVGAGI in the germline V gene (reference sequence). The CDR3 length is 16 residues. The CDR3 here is CASSYSKAGGANVLTF. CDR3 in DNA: TGTGCCAGCAGTTACTCGAAGGCAGGGGGGGCCAACGTCCTGACTTTC.

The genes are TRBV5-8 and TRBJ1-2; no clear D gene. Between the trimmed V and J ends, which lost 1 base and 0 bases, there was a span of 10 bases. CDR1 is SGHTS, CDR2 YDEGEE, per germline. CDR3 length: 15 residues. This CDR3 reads CASSLRGKSNYGYTF. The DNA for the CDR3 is TGTGCCAGCAGCTTGAGAGGGAAATCTAACTATGGCTACACCTTC.

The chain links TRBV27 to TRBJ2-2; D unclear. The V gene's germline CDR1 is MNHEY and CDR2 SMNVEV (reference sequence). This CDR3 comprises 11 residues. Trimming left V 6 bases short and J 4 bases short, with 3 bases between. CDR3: CASSFTGELFF. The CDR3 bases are TGTGCCAGCAGCTTCACCGGGGAGCTGTTTTTT.

The CDR3 loop reads CASRTGNYGYTF. CDR3 in DNA: TGTGCCAGTCGGACGGGAAACTATGGCTACACCTTC. V usage is TRBV19 and J usage is TRBJ1-2; D gene uncertain. This CDR3 is 12 amino acids long. The germline V and J ends were trimmed by 8 bases and 2 bases, with 9 bases remaining between them. Germline V gene data show CDR1 as LNHDA and CDR2 as SQIVND (reference sequence).

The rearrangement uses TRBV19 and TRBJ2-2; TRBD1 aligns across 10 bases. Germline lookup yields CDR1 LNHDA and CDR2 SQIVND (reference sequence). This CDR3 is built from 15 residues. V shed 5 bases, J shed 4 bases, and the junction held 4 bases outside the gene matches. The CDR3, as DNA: TGTGCCAGTAGTGACAGGGGGCTGAGCACCGGGGAGCTGTTTTTT. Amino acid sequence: CASSDRGLSTGELFF. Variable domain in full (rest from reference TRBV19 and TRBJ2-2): DGGITQSPKYLFRKEGQNVTLSCEQNLNHDAMYWYRQDPGQGLRLIYYSQIVNDFQKGDIAEGYSVSREKKESFPLTVTSAQKNPTAFYLCASSDRGLSTGELFFGEGSRLTVL.

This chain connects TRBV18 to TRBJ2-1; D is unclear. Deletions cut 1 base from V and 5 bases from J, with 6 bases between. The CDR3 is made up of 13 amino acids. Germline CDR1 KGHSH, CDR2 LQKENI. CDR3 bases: TGTGCCAGCTCACCACTAGAAAACAATGAGCAGTTCTTC. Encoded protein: CASSPLENNEQFF.

The CDR3 spells CASRVLGALQETQYF. The CDR3 DNA reads as TGTGCCAGCAGGGTCCTTGGGGCTCTCCAAGAGACCCAGTACTTC. This sequence joins TRBV5-5 and TRBJ2-5; the D gene is possibly TRBD1 (5 bases). V lost 5 bases, J lost 1 base, and 15 bases lay in between. The CDR3 contains 15 residues. The germline gives CDR1 SGHKS, CDR2 YYEKEE (reference sequence).

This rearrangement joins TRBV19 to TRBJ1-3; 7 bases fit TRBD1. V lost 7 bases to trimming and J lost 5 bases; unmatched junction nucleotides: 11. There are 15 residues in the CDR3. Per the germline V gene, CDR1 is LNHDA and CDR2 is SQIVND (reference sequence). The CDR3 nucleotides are TGTGCCAGTATGGACCCACAGGGGAATAGAAACACCATATATTTT. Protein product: CASMDPQGNRNTIYF.

CDR3: CATSDSRTGRETQYF. CDR3 nucleotides: TGTGCCACCAGTGACTCTAGGACAGGGAGAGAGACCCAGTACTTC. J is TRBJ2-5 and V is TRBV24-1; 8 bases fit TRBD1. V lost 4 bases and J lost 4; bases outside the gene matches: 7. Looked up from germline, CDR1 is KGHDR and CDR2 is SFDVKD. There are 15 residues in the CDR3.

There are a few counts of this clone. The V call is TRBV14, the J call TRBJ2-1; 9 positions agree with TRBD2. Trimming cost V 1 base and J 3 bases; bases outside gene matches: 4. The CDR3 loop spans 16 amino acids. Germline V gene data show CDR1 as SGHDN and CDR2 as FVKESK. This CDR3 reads CASSQALAGLYNEQFF. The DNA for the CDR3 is TGTGCCAGCAGCCAAGCCCTAGCGGGGCTCTACAATGAGCAGTTCTTC.

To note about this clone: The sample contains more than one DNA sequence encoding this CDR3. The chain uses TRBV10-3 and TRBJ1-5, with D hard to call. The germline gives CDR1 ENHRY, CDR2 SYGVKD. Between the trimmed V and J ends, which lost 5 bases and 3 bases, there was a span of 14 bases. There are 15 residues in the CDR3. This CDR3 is CAISSEGGPNQPQHF. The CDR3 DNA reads TGTGCCATCAGTTCTGAAGGCGGTCCCAATCAGCCCCAGCATTTT.

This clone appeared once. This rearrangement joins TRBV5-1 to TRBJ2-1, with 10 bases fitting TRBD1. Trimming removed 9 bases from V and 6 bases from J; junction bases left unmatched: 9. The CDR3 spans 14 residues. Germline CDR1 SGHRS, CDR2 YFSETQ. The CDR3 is CATTMTGGVNEQFF. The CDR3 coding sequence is TGCGCCACCACGATGACAGGGGGCGTCAATGAGCAGTTCTTC.

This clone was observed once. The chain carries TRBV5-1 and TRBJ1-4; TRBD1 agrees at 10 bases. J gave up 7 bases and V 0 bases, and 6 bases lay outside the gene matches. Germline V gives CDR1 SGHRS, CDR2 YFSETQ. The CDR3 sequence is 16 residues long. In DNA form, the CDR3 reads TGCGCCAGCAGCTTGGGGGCGACAGGGGGCGGTGAAAAACTGTTTTTT. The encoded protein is CASSLGATGGGEKLFF.

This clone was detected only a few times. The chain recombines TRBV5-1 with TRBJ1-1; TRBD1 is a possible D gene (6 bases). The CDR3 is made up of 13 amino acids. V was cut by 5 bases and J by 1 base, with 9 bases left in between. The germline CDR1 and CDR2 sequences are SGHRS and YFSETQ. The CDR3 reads CASRATGNTEAFF. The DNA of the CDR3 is TGCGCCAGCAGGGCGACAGGGAACACTGAAGCTTTCTTT.

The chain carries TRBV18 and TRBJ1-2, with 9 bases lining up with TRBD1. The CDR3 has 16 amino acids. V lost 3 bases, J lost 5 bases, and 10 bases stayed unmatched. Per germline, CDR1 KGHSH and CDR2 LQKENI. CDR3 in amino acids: CASSPPRGQGAYGYTF. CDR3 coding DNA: TGTGCCAGCTCACCCCCGCGGGGACAGGGAGCTTATGGCTACACCTTC.

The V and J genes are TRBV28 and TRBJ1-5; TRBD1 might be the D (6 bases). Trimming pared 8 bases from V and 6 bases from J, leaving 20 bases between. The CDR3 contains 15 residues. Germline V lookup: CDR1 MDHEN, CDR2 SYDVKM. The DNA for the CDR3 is TGTGCCAGCTCACGATGGGGGGGCTCGAGTCAGCCCCAGCATTTT. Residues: CASSRWGGSSQPQHF.

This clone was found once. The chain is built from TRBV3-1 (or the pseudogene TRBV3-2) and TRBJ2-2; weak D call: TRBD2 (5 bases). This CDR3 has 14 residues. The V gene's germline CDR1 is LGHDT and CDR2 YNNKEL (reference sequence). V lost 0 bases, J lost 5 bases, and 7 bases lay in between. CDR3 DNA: TGTGCCAGCAGCCAAGAAGAGGGAACCGGGGAGCTGTTTTTT. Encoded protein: CASSQEEGTGELFF.

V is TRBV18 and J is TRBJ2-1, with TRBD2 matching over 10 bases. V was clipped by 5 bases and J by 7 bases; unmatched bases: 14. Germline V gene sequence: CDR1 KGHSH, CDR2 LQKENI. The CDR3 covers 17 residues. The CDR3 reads CASSSASSGGLGNEQFF. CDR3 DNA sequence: TGTGCCAGCTCATCGGCCTCTAGCGGGGGTCTAGGGAATGAGCAGTTCTTC.

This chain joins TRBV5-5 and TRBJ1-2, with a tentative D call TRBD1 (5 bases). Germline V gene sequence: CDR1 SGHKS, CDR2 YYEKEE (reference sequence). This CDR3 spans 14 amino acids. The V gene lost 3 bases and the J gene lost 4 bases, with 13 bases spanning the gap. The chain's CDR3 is CASSSLGVTYGYTF. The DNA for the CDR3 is TGTGCCAGCAGCTCGCTAGGGGTTACCTATGGCTACACCTTC. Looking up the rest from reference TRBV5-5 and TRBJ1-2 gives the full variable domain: DAGVTQSPTHLIKTRGQQVTLRCSPISGHKSVSWYQQVLGQGPQFIFQYYEKEERGRGNFPDRFSARQFPNYSSELNVNALLLGDSALYLCASSSLGVTYGYTFGSGTRLTVV.

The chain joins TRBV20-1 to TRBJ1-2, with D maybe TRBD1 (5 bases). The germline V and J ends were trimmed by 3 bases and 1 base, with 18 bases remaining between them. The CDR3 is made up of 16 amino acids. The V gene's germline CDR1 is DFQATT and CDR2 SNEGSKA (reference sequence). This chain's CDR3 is CSASDGAAYRNYGYTF. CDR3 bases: TGCAGTGCTAGTGATGGGGCAGCCTACCGTAACTATGGCTACACCTTC.

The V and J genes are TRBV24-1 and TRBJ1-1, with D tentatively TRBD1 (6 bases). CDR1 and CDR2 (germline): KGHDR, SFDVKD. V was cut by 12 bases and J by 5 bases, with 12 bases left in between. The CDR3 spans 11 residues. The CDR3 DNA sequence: TGTGCCCCACAGGGTCAAACTGAAGCTTTCTTT. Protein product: CAPQGQTEAFF.

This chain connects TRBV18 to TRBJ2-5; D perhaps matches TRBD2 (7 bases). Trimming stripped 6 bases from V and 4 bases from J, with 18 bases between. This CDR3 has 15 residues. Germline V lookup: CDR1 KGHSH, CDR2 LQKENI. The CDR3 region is CASSLDGGPGETQYF. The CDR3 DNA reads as TGTGCCAGCTCCCTCGACGGGGGGCCGGGAGAGACCCAGTACTTC. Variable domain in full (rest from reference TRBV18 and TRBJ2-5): NAGVMQNPRHLVRRRGQEARLRCSPMKGHSHVYWYRQLPEEGLKFMVYLQKENIIDESGMPKERFSAEFPKEGPSILRIQQVVRGDSAAYFCASSLDGGPGETQYFGPGTRLLVL.

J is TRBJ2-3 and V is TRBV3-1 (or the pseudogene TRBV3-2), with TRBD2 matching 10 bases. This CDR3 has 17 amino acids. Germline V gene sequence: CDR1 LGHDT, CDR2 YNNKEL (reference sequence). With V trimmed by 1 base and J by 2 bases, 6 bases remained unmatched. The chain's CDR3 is CASSQAERGGTTDTQYF. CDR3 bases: TGTGCCAGCAGCCAAGCGGAGCGGGGGGGTACCACAGATACGCAGTATTTT.

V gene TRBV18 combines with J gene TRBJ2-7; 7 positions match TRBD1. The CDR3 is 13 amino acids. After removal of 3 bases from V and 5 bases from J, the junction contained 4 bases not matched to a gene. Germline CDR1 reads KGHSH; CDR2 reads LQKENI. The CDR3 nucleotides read TGTGCCAGCTCACCGGGACAGAGCGACGAGCAGTACTTC. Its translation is CASSPGQSDEQYF.

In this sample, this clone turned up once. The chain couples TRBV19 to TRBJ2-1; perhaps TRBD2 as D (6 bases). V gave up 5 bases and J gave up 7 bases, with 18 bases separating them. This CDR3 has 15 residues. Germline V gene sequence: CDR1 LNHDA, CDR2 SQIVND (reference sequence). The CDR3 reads CASSWGTAAGNEQFF. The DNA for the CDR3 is TGTGCCAGTAGTTGGGGGACCGCCGCGGGGAATGAGCAGTTCTTC.

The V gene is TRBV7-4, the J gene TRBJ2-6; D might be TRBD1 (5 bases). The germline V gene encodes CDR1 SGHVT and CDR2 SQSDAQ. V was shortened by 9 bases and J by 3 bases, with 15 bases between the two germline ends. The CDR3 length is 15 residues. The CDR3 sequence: CASMKGVSGANVLTF. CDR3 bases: TGTGCCAGTATGAAAGGGGTAAGTGGGGCCAACGTCCTGACTTTC.